This T cell receptor (beta chain) originates from a study of blood T cell repertoires in COVID-19. On the study more broadly: Sample material is recorded as cDNA or gDNA derived from T cells, B-cell-depleted T cells, or PBMCs.

The Seattle patients, enrolled during active infection, were followed longitudinally. How the authors handled the data: Amplified reference gene primers provided the basis for estimating nucleated cell counts. The data were produced by immunoSEQ multiplex PCR, yet TCRdb's version contains in-frame clones alone and is incomplete. The D gene and trimming were derived from the DNA, and the V and J assignments and clone size from that table. The sample includes fewer than 250,000 clones, approximately 90% of them seen just once. The CDR3 extends over 16 amino acids. V shed 2 bases and J shed 5 bases, with 15 bases lying between them. Germline CDR1 LNHDA, CDR2 SQIVND (reference sequence).

The sequence came from a man aged 30 to 45 with COVID-19, enrolled during active disease. The J gene is TRBJ2-2, the V gene TRBV19, with a weak D call TRBD2 (6 bases). Specimen: peripheral blood. The CDR3 spells CASSIRGVGATGELFF. The CDR3 DNA reads as TGTGCCAGTAGTATACGCGGGGTAGGAGCGACCGGGGAGCTGTTTTTT.